This T cell receptor (beta chain) comes out of a study of CD8+CD57+ T cells in acquired aplastic anemia. Study-level information: Sorting CD4+ and CD8+ cells gave DNA averaging approximately 3 ug.

This clonotype was seen ten or more times. This CDR3 contains 13 residues. CDR1 and CDR2 (germline): DFQATT, SNEGSKA (reference sequence). V gave up 0 bases and J gave up 4 bases, with 9 bases separating them. Profiling that covered TCR beta VDJ and CDR3 relied on genomic DNA as its template. TCRdb reanalysed the reads using MiXCR and keeps one entry per CDR3 protein. The top ten hold 1.1% of the sample, which has some 200,000 distinct CDR3 sequences, 34% seen once. Sequencing was done on a sample of sorted CD4+, CD8+, or CD8+CD57+ T cells (not recorded which) from PBMCs. V usage is TRBV20-1 and J usage is TRBJ1-2; D is undetermined. The TCR originated in a human donor in good health, serving as a control. In nucleotides, the CDR3 is TGCAGTGCTAGAGATTGGTGGCCCTATGGCTACACCTTC. As protein: CSARDWWPYGYTF.